The 20 T cell receptor beta chains listed next were all sequenced from one sample in a study of shared clonotypes between healthy human individuals. Sequencing was performed with immunoSEQ multiplex PCR; in TCRdb, only in-frame clones are kept and a portion is missing. This table has some 2,500,000 clones, around 93% appearing once. The source material was naive CD4+ T cells from PBMCs. Subset denoted: CD45RA+ positively selected. The receptors stem from a man between 18 and 35 years old in good health. Some clones in this sample may be carry-over from other donors' samples.

This clone was counted a single time. The CDR3 loop is CASSDSFRVVTYEQYF. The CDR3 coding sequence is TGTGCCAGCAGTGATAGTTTTAGGGTTGTCACCTACGAGCAGTACTTC. The V call is TRBV6-1, the J call TRBJ2-7; no clear D. This CDR3 has 16 residues. Deletions cut 3 bases from V and 2 bases from J, with 17 bases between. The germline V gene encodes CDR1 MNHNS and CDR2 SASEGT.

Details on this clone: Within the sample, other DNA sequences also encode this same CDR3. V usage is TRBV7-2 and J usage is TRBJ2-7; D uncertain. The germline V and J ends were trimmed by 5 bases and 2 bases, with 10 bases remaining between them. The V gene's germline CDR1 is SGHTA and CDR2 FQGNSA. The CDR3 length is 13 residues. The chain's CDR3 is CASSPLGTYEQYF. CDR3 nucleotides: TGTGCCAGCAGCCCTCTAGGGACCTACGAGCAGTACTTC.

The V gene is TRBV9, the J gene TRBJ1-3; no clear D. V lost 0 bases to trimming and J lost 0 bases, with 16 bases between them. The CDR3 has 18 residues. CDR1 SGDLS and CDR2 YYNGEE come from the germline V gene. DNA of the CDR3: TGTGCCAGCAGCGTAGGTCTTAGCAGCAAGAGCTCTGGAAACACCATATATTTT. Amino acids: CASSVGLSSKSSGNTIYF.

V and J are TRBV28 and TRBJ2-2; D might be TRBD2 (6 bases). The CDR3 extends over 17 amino acids. The V end was cut by 2 bases, the J end by 0 bases, with 13 bases between. Germline V lookup: CDR1 MDHEN, CDR2 SYDVKM. The CDR3 protein is CASSLGGSGPNTGELFF. The CDR3 DNA reads TGTGCCAGCAGTTTAGGGGGGAGCGGGCCGAACACCGGGGAGCTGTTTTTT. The full variable domain, rest sourced from reference TRBV28 and TRBJ2-2, is DVKVTQSSRYLVKRTGEKVFLECVQDMDHENMFWYRQDPGLGLRLIYFSYDVKMKEKGDIPEGYSVSREKKERFSLILESASTNQTSMYLCASSLGGSGPNTGELFFGEGSRLTVL.

Here the CDR3 DNA reads TGTGCCAGCAGTGTGGGAGTCATATCCTACAATGAGCAGTTCTTC. Translating gives CASSVGVISYNEQFF. The chain is built from TRBV6-1 and TRBJ2-1; D might be TRBD2 (5 bases). The germline CDR1 and CDR2 sequences are MNHNS and SASEGT. With 4 bases removed from V and 1 base from J, the gap between germline ends came to 11 bases. This CDR3 spans 15 amino acids.

The chain joins TRBV12-5 to TRBJ2-7; D may be TRBD1 or TRBD2 (5 bases each). This CDR3 spans 15 amino acids. Germline CDR1 is LGHNT and CDR2 is FRNRAP. The V end was cut by 2 bases, the J end by 3 bases, with 14 bases between. CDR3 sequence: CASGLWAGSNYEQYF. The CDR3 DNA follows: TGTGCTAGTGGTTTGTGGGCAGGGAGTAACTACGAGCAGTACTTC.

The V gene is TRBV19, the J gene TRBJ1-2; D unresolved. V was clipped by 3 bases and J by 2 bases, with 7 bases between them. This CDR3 contains 13 residues. Looked up from germline, CDR1 is LNHDA and CDR2 is SQIVND (reference sequence). CDR3 amino acids: CASSMGFNYGYTF. The CDR3 DNA follows: TGTGCCAGTAGTATGGGGTTCAACTATGGCTACACCTTC.

The chain couples TRBV18 to TRBJ2-5; perhaps TRBD1 as D (5 bases). V was clipped by 3 bases and J by 3 bases, with 8 bases between them. Germline CDR1 KGHSH, CDR2 LQKENI. The CDR3 covers 13 residues. The CDR3 nucleotides are TGTGCCAGCTCACCCGACAGAAAAGAGACCCAGTACTTC. Translated, it gives CASSPDRKETQYF.

V and J are TRBV6-5 and TRBJ2-5; 8 nucleotides match TRBD2. The J call is uncertain, as TRBJ2-7 better fits the DNA end. The CDR3 runs 12 residues. From germline, CDR1 is MNHEY and CDR2 SVGAGI. CDR3 sequence reads: CASGSGTYEQYF. The CDR3, as DNA: TGTGCCAGCGGTAGCGGGACCTACGAGCAGTACTTC.

This rearrangement joins TRBV4-2 to TRBJ2-7, with a tentative D call TRBD2 (6 bases). V lost 1 base and J lost 5, with 15 bases in between. CDR1 and CDR2 (germline): LGHNA, YNFKEQ. This CDR3 region has 15 residues. The CDR3 loop reads CASSQVSGGVHEQYF. For the CDR3, the DNA is TGTGCCAGCAGCCAAGTTAGCGGCGGGGTTCACGAGCAGTACTTC.

The chain recombines TRBV28 with TRBJ2-1; TRBD2 matches at 15 bases. V shed 5 bases and J 1 base; nucleotides not matched to a gene: 0. The germline gives CDR1 MDHEN, CDR2 SYDVKM. The CDR3 sequence is 16 residues long. As DNA, the CDR3 is TGTGCCAGCAGTGGACTAGCGGGAGGGTCCTACAATGAGCAGTTCTTC. It specifies CASSGLAGGSYNEQFF. Full variable domain (outside the CDR3, taken from reference TRBV28 and TRBJ2-1): DVKVTQSSRYLVKRTGEKVFLECVQDMDHENMFWYRQDPGLGLRLIYFSYDVKMKEKGDIPEGYSVSREKKERFSLILESASTNQTSMYLCASSGLAGGSYNEQFFGPGTRLTVL.

This clone appeared a single time. This same CDR3 is encoded by further DNA sequences in the sample. J is TRBJ1-5 and V is TRBV2; D is uncertain. Germline CDR1 and CDR2: SNHLY and FYNNEI. Trimming shortened V by 3 bases and J by 4 bases, and 10 bases separated the two germline ends. This CDR3 is built from 14 residues. The CDR3: CASSDLTGNQPQHF. The DNA for the CDR3 is TGTGCCAGCAGTGATTTGACGGGTAATCAGCCCCAGCATTTT.

Of note for this clone: At the DNA level, this CDR3 is encoded by other sequences in the same sample as well. The chain couples TRBV7-2 to TRBJ1-4, with unresolved D. CDR3 length: 11 residues. Trimming pared 5 bases from V and 5 bases from J, leaving 3 bases between. Germline V gene sequence: CDR1 SGHTA, CDR2 FQGNSA. The CDR3 DNA reads as TGTGCCAGCAGCCTCAATGAAAAACTGTTTTTT. This translates into CASSLNEKLFF. Combining the CDR3 with reference TRBV7-2 and TRBJ1-4 gives the whole variable domain GAGVSQSPSNKVTEKGKDVELRCDPISGHTALYWYRQSLGQGLEFLIYFQGNSAPDKSGLPSDRFSAERTGGSVSTLTIQRTQQEDSAVYLCASSLNEKLFFGSGTQLSVL.

The J gene is TRBJ1-5, the V gene TRBV6-1; the match to TRBD1 covers 7 bases. V trimming: 5 bases; J trimming: 5 bases; junction bases outside the gene matches: 3. Germline CDR1 MNHNS, CDR2 SASEGT. There are 13 residues in the CDR3. CDR3 sequence: CASSRTGDQPQHF. The CDR3 bases are TGTGCCAGCAGTCGGACAGGAGATCAGCCCCAGCATTTT.

The table lists this clone with a count of one. The rearrangement uses TRBV5-1 and TRBJ2-7, with D tentatively TRBD1 or TRBD2 (5 bases each). Germline values: CDR1 SGHRS, CDR2 YFSETQ. The ends were cut back, 3 bases at V and 6 bases at J, with 16 bases in the middle. CDR3 size: 14 residues. CDR3 sequence: CASSSLSGTGEQYF. The CDR3 DNA sequence: TGCGCCAGCAGCTCTCTTTCGGGGACGGGCGAGCAGTACTTC.

V is TRBV2 and J is TRBJ2-1; 12 bases are a match to TRBD2. Germline CDR1 SNHLY, CDR2 FYNNEI. The CDR3 loop spans 14 amino acids. CDR3 nucleotide sequence: TGTGTCACAGCAGGGACTAGCGGGTACAATGAGCAGTTCTTC. Protein product: CVTAGTSGYNEQFF.

This chain connects TRBV10-3 to TRBJ2-1; D remains ambiguous. This CDR3 contains 15 residues. Germline CDR1 is ENHRY and CDR2 is SYGVKD. V lost 3 bases and J lost 1, with 10 bases in between. The DNA of the CDR3 is TGTGCCATCAGTGACTCCGATCGGTCCTACAATGAGCAGTTCTTC. Translating gives CAISDSDRSYNEQFF.

Points on this clone: This CDR3 is also generated by other DNA sequences in the sample. The chain carries TRBV5-1 and TRBJ2-7; no firm D call. The CDR3 is 14 amino acids. V was shortened by 0 bases and J by 0 bases, with 7 bases between the two germline ends. The germline CDR1 and CDR2 sequences are SGHRS and YFSETQ. The CDR3 sequence is CASSLASASYEQYF. The CDR3, as DNA: TGCGCCAGCAGCTTGGCCAGTGCCTCCTACGAGCAGTACTTC.

V is TRBV5-1 and J is TRBJ2-5; D is possibly TRBD1 or TRBD2 (5 bases each). CDR1 and CDR2 from the germline V gene are SGHRS and YFSETQ. The CDR3 totals 14 residues. V shed 4 bases and J shed 4 bases, with 14 bases lying between them. DNA for the CDR3: TGCGCCAGCAGCCCTTCGGCTGGGACAGAGACCCAGTACTTC. Protein: CASSPSAGTETQYF.

The chain uses TRBV6-1 and TRBJ1-5; no definite D call. CDR1 is MNHNS and CDR2 is SASEGT in the germline V gene. The CDR3 is 16 residues long. Deletions cut 2 bases from V and 1 base from J, with 12 bases between. The CDR3 DNA is TGTGCCAGCAGTGAACGTCGGATCTTGAGCAATCAGCCCCAGCATTTT. The encoded protein is CASSERRILSNQPQHF.